A single sample gave rise to the 31 T cell receptor beta chains below, sequenced in a study of blood T cell repertoires in COVID-19. Some clones are missing from TCRdb's copy, which holds only in-frame ones; the method was immunoSEQ multiplex PCR. The sample includes some 41,000 clones, around nine tenths seen only once; the top ten take approximately 12%. The sequencing input was peripheral blood. The source of these receptors is a man in his sixties with active COVID-19.

The V gene is TRBV9, the J gene TRBJ2-7; possibly TRBD2 for D (5 bases). Germline V gene lookup returns CDR1 SGDLS and CDR2 YYNGEE. The CDR3 runs 15 residues. The ends were cut back, 0 bases at V and 2 bases at J, with 12 bases in the middle. CDR3 bases: TGTGCCAGCAGCGTAGGGGCTGCCGGGACCTACGAGCAGTACTTC. Translation gives CASSVGAAGTYEQYF.

V is TRBV7-3 and J is TRBJ2-1; the match to TRBD1 covers 8 bases. Unmatched junction bases numbered 7, after V lost 3 bases and J lost 6 bases. CDR3 length: 15 residues. Germline V CDR1 and CDR2: SGHTA, FQGTGA. CDR3 in DNA: TGTGCCAGCAGCTTCGGACAGGGTACGGGCAATGAGCAGTTCTTC. Translated: CASSFGQGTGNEQFF.

This chain uses TRBV14 with TRBJ2-1, with unresolved D. V lost 4 bases and J 10 bases, leaving 14 bases between the germline ends. Germline CDR1 SGHDN, CDR2 FVKESK. The CDR3 is 13 residues long. The CDR3 DNA is TGTGCCAGCAGCCCCGCACTTCTCGTCGAGCAGTTCTTC. Its protein product is CASSPALLVEQFF.

This rearrangement joins TRBV24-1 to TRBJ2-1; 13 nucleotides agree with TRBD2. This CDR3 is 20 amino acids long. Germline V lookup: CDR1 KGHDR, CDR2 SFDVKD. J lost 0 bases, V lost 4 bases, and 11 bases had no gene match. In nucleotides, the CDR3 is TGTGCCACCAGTGAAGCCCCGACTAGCGGGAGGTCGAGCTCCTACAATGAGCAGTTCTTC. Encoded protein: CATSEAPTSGRSSSYNEQFF.

This clone was counted once. The chain recombines TRBV6-6 with TRBJ2-2; D is unclear. The germline V gene encodes CDR1 MNHNY and CDR2 SVGAGI (reference sequence). V shed 2 bases and J shed 1 base, with 5 bases lying between them. The CDR3 is 14 residues long. CDR3 in amino acids: CASSYPENTGELFF. In DNA, the CDR3 is TGTGCCAGCAGTTACCCAGAGAACACCGGGGAGCTGTTTTTT.

The chain joins TRBV7-9 to TRBJ1-4; TRBD1 might be the D (5 bases). CDR1 is SEHNR and CDR2 is FQNEAQ in the germline V gene (reference sequence). V lost 3 bases and J 0 bases, leaving 20 bases between the germline ends. The CDR3 has 19 amino acids. The CDR3 is CASSFLNFPGSPTNEKLFF. CDR3 DNA sequence: TGTGCCAGCAGCTTCCTCAACTTCCCAGGGTCCCCAACTAATGAAAAACTGTTTTTT. Combining the CDR3 with reference TRBV7-9 and TRBJ1-4 gives the whole variable domain DTGVSQNPRHKITKRGQNVTFRCDPISEHNRLYWYRQTLGQGPEFLTYFQNEAQLEKSRLLSDRFSAERPKGSFSTLEIQRTEQGDSAMYLCASSFLNFPGSPTNEKLFFGSGTQLSVL.

The chain has TRBV4-1 and TRBJ1-2, with TRBD1 matching 10 bases. Per germline, CDR1 MGHRA and CDR2 YSYEKL. V dropped 0 bases and J dropped 2; count of bases not matched to a gene: 3. The CDR3 totals 16 residues. The CDR3 loop is CASSQDRGQGNYGYTF. CDR3 in DNA: TGCGCCAGCAGCCAAGATCGGGGACAGGGGAACTATGGCTACACCTTC.

This sequence joins TRBV12-5 and TRBJ2-7; 10 nucleotides match TRBD1. The CDR3 extends over 17 amino acids. CDR1 and CDR2 from the germline V gene are LGHNT and FRNRAP. Trimming took 3 bases from V and 0 from J; bases not matched to a gene: 8. The CDR3 loop reads CASGFGQGVLSSYEQYF. CDR3 nucleotide sequence: TGTGCTAGTGGTTTCGGACAGGGGGTCCTCAGCTCCTACGAGCAGTACTTC.

The gene calls are TRBV3-1 (or the pseudogene TRBV3-2) and TRBJ1-2; D might be TRBD1 (6 bases). The CDR3 totals 14 residues. V lost 2 bases to trimming and J lost 1 base, with 8 bases between them. Germline CDR1 reads LGHDT; CDR2 reads YNNKEL (reference sequence). The CDR3 DNA follows: TGTGCCAGCAGCCAACGGGACAATAACTATGGCTACACCTTC. It is translated as CASSQRDNNYGYTF.

This chain joins TRBV3-1 (or the pseudogene TRBV3-2) and TRBJ2-3, with 7 bases fitting TRBD2. Germline V gene lookup returns CDR1 LGHDT and CDR2 YNNKEL (reference sequence). V shed 8 bases and J 0 bases; nucleotides not matched to a gene: 8. The CDR3 runs to 15 residues. The CDR3 nucleotides are TGTGCCAGCGGACGGAGCGGGATAAGCACAGATACGCAGTATTTT. Its protein product is CASGRSGISTDTQYF.

The CDR3 DNA sequence: TGTGCCAGCAGCCGGGACACTAGCGCCGCCTACGAGCAGTACTTC. Translated, it gives CASSRDTSAAYEQYF. The chain joins TRBV28 to TRBJ2-7; the D gene is possibly TRBD2 (7 bases). V was cut by 6 bases and J by 2 bases, with 17 bases left in between. This CDR3 contains 15 residues. Germline V gene data show CDR1 as MDHEN and CDR2 as SYDVKM.

This clone was picked up one time. This chain connects TRBV7-8 to TRBJ2-7; no definite D call. V gave up 0 bases and J gave up 6 bases, with 18 bases separating them. The CDR3 sequence is 16 residues long. Germline CDR1 and CDR2: SGHVS and FQNEAQ. The CDR3: CASSLASLLAPPEQYF. The CDR3 DNA sequence: TGTGCCAGCAGCTTAGCCTCCCTTTTGGCTCCTCCCGAGCAGTACTTC.

The genes are TRBV5-1 and TRBJ2-5; 7 nucleotides line up with TRBD1. Trimming cost V 4 bases and J 1 base; bases outside gene matches: 4. CDR3 length: 14 amino acids. Germline V gene lookup returns CDR1 SGHRS and CDR2 YFSETQ. The CDR3 spells CASSTTGVQETQYF. DNA of the CDR3: TGCGCCAGCAGCACAACAGGGGTCCAAGAGACCCAGTACTTC.

This sequence joins TRBV5-1 and TRBJ2-1; 9 nucleotides match TRBD2. This CDR3 has 15 amino acids. J was trimmed by 5 bases and V by 2 bases; bases with no gene match: 5. The germline V gene encodes CDR1 SGHRS and CDR2 YFSETQ. CDR3 loop: CASSLLVAGDNEQFF. For the CDR3, the DNA is TGCGCCAGCAGCTTATTGGTAGCGGGAGACAATGAGCAGTTCTTC. The full variable domain, completed using reference TRBV5-1 and TRBJ2-1, is KAGVTQTPRYLIKTRGQQVTLSCSPISGHRSVSWYQQTPGQGLQFLFEYFSETQRNKGNFPGRFSGRQFSNSRSEMNVSTLELGDSALYLCASSLLVAGDNEQFFGPGTRLTVL.

The rearrangement joins TRBV5-1 to TRBJ1-6; TRBD1 aligns across 9 bases. CDR3 length equals 16 residues. From germline, CDR1 is SGHRS and CDR2 YFSETQ. The V gene end was trimmed by 4 bases and the J gene end by 8 bases; junction bases not matched to a gene: 10. The CDR3 is CASSLWGQGVDSPLHF. CDR3 sequence (DNA): TGCGCCAGCAGCCTATGGGGACAGGGAGTCGATTCACCCCTCCACTTT.

The rearrangement joins TRBV7-7 to TRBJ1-5, with a tentative D call TRBD1 (5 bases). Germline CDR1 reads SSHAT; CDR2 reads FNYEAQ (reference sequence). There are 18 residues in the CDR3. Trimming removed 1 base at V and 4 bases at J, with 20 bases between. CDR3 protein: CASSLDAQGGNFNQPQHF. Written as DNA, the CDR3 is TGTGCCAGCAGCTTAGATGCGCAGGGCGGGAATTTTAATCAGCCCCAGCATTTT.

This clone came up once. This chain links TRBV12-3 or TRBV12-4 with TRBJ1-2; no reliable D call. The CDR3 is 13 residues long. V was pared by 3 bases and J by 7 bases, with 12 bases between. The DNA of the CDR3 is TGTGCCAGCAGTTTTCGGCAGCGGAGTGGCTACACCTTC. Its protein product is CASSFRQRSGYTF.

This rearrangement joins TRBV2 to TRBJ1-2, with a weak D call TRBD1 (6 bases). Germline V gene data show CDR1 as SNHLY and CDR2 as FYNNEI. Trimming took off 6 bases at V and 0 bases at J, with 14 bases between the two ends. This CDR3 is 15 amino acids long. The CDR3 here is CASRAGQNPNYGYTF. DNA for the CDR3: TGTGCCAGCAGGGCCGGACAGAATCCTAACTATGGCTACACCTTC. Full variable domain (outside the CDR3, taken from reference TRBV2 and TRBJ1-2): EPEVTQTPSHQVTQMGQEVILRCVPISNHLYFYWYRQILGQKVEFLVSFYNNEISEKSEIFDDQFSVERPDGSNFTLKIRSTKLEDSAMYFCASRAGQNPNYGYTFGSGTRLTVV.

The chain joins TRBV19 to TRBJ2-7; a weak D match, TRBD2 (6 bases). The germline gives CDR1 LNHDA, CDR2 SQIVND (reference sequence). V gave up 1 base and J gave up 3 bases, with 13 bases separating them. The CDR3 contains 15 residues. The DNA of the CDR3 is TGTGCCAGTAGTATAGGAATCCAGGGAGGCTACGAGCAGTACTTC. Amino acid sequence: CASSIGIQGGYEQYF. Supplemented by reference TRBV19 and TRBJ2-7, the full variable domain reads DGGITQSPKYLFRKEGQNVTLSCEQNLNHDAMYWYRQDPGQGLRLIYYSQIVNDFQKGDIAEGYSVSREKKESFPLTVTSAQKNPTAFYLCASSIGIQGGYEQYFGPGTRLTVT.

This clone was seen only a few times. The chain joins TRBV7-9 to TRBJ2-7; TRBD1 matches 7 bases. The germline CDR1 and CDR2 sequences are SEHNR and FQNEAQ (reference sequence). The CDR3 runs 15 residues. V was pared by 6 bases and J by 3 bases, with 11 bases of the junction left unmatched. The CDR3 DNA is TGTGCCAGCAGTTCTGGGACAGATATAGACTACGAGCAGTACTTC. It translates to CASSSGTDIDYEQYF.

V is TRBV10-3 and J is TRBJ2-7, with D possibly matching TRBD2 (6 bases). V lost 3 bases and J 3 bases, leaving 12 bases between the germline ends. This CDR3 contains 14 residues. Looked up from germline, CDR1 is ENHRY and CDR2 is SYGVKD. The CDR3 DNA reads TGTGCCATCAGTGAAATGGAGGGTGTCTACGAGCAGTACTTC. It codes for CAISEMEGVYEQYF.

V usage is TRBV5-1 and J usage is TRBJ2-1, with D perhaps matching TRBD2 (6 bases). The CDR3 has 14 amino acids. V was trimmed by 4 bases and J by 7 bases, leaving 15 bases between them. Germline V gives CDR1 SGHRS, CDR2 YFSETQ. The DNA of the CDR3 is TGCGCCAGCAGCCGGGACTCGGAGATTAATGAGCAGTTCTTC. Translation: CASSRDSEINEQFF.

This chain links TRBV7-2 with TRBJ2-7; 7 nucleotides agree with TRBD2. The CDR3 extends over 15 amino acids. Germline CDR1 SGHTA, CDR2 FQGNSA. With V trimmed by 1 base and J by 2 bases, 5 bases remained unmatched. The CDR3 DNA sequence: TGTGCCAGCAGCTTAGGACGGGAGGCCCCCTACGAGCAGTACTTC. Amino acid sequence: CASSLGREAPYEQYF.

The chain uses TRBV5-4 and TRBJ1-1; a weak D match, TRBD1 (6 bases). V was shortened by 2 bases and J by 11 bases, with 16 bases between the two germline ends. Germline-derived CDR1 and CDR2 are SGHNT and YYREEE (reference sequence). The CDR3 totals 13 residues. The CDR3 region is CASSLHGAGVAFF. CDR3 nucleotide sequence: TGTGCCAGCAGCTTACACGGGGCAGGGGTTGCTTTCTTT.

The chain couples TRBV28 to TRBJ2-1; TRBD2 aligns across 10 bases. The junction had 5 bases not matched to a gene; V was cut back by 6 bases and J by 3 bases. The germline gives CDR1 MDHEN, CDR2 SYDVKM. The CDR3 is made up of 15 amino acids. The DNA of the CDR3 is TGTGCCAGCAGCCCGGCTAGCGGGAGCTACAATGAGCAGTTCTTC. The encoded protein is CASSPASGSYNEQFF.

V gene TRBV9 combines with J gene TRBJ2-3; D is possibly TRBD2 (6 bases). Germline CDR1 reads SGDLS; CDR2 reads YYNGEE. The V end was cut by 4 bases, the J end by 4 bases, with 10 bases between. The CDR3 covers 13 residues. CDR3 in DNA: TGTGCCAGCAGCTCCAGCGGGTCAGATACGCAGTATTTT. Its protein product is CASSSSGSDTQYF.

The genes are TRBV30 and TRBJ1-2; 9 bases line up with TRBD1. This CDR3 is 13 amino acids long. CDR1 GTSNPN and CDR2 SVGIG come from the germline V gene (reference sequence). V lost 7 bases and J lost 5; bases outside the gene matches: 8. The CDR3 DNA sequence: TGTGCCTCTTGGGACAGGGTGGGGTATGGCTACACCTTC. This codes for CASWDRVGYGYTF.

The CDR3, as DNA: TGTGCCAGCAGCCCGGGGACTAGCGCGACCGATGGGGAGCAGTACTTC. This gives the protein CASSPGTSATDGEQYF. This rearrangement joins TRBV11-3 to TRBJ2-7; TRBD2 aligns across 10 bases. CDR3 length: 16 residues. The V gene's germline CDR1 is SGHNT and CDR2 YENEEA. J lost 7 bases, V lost 5 bases, and 14 bases had no gene match.

In DNA, the CDR3 is TGTGCCAGTTCTGCGAACACCGGGGAGCTGTTTTTT. This sequence encodes CASSANTGELFF. V is TRBV19 and J is TRBJ2-2, with D unresolved. Germline V gene data show CDR1 as LNHDA and CDR2 as SQIVND (reference sequence). V dropped 8 bases and J dropped 0 bases, with 4 bases sitting between them. The CDR3 covers 12 residues.

CDR3 region: CASSNLLGIQETQYF. In DNA, the CDR3 is TGTGCCAGTAGTAACCTCCTCGGTATTCAAGAGACCCAGTACTTC. The chain couples TRBV19 to TRBJ2-5; D is unclear. The V and J ends lost 4 bases and 2 bases respectively, with 14 bases between them. The CDR3 runs 15 residues. Germline values: CDR1 LNHDA, CDR2 SQIVND (reference sequence).

The chain joins TRBV5-1 to TRBJ2-7, with TRBD2 identical over 13 bases. Per the germline V gene, CDR1 is SGHRS and CDR2 is YFSETQ. J was trimmed by 0 bases and V by 4 bases; bases with no gene match: 7. The CDR3 is 17 amino acids. The DNA of the CDR3 is TGCGCCAGCAGCACCGGACTAGCGGGAGTTTCCTCCTACGAGCAGTACTTC. Residues: CASSTGLAGVSSYEQYF.